The entry that follows covers one TCR beta chain sequence. The antigen remains undetermined. This entry comes from a study of shared clonotypes between healthy human individuals. Naive CD8 populations comprised CD45RO-negative cells positively selected for CCR7, excluding terminally differentiated effector memory CD45RA+ cells. Study outcomes and limitations: Some clonotypes were shared by all four sorted-subset donors, while others were not shared. The non-shared ones had lower generation probabilities than the shared ones.

Measured with immunoSEQ multiplex PCR; TCRdb has only the in-frame clones, and not every one. In the table there are about 680,000 clones, about 91% of which are singletons. The trim removed 0 bases at V and 8 bases at J, leaving 11 bases unmatched. This CDR3 spans 17 amino acids. Germline V lookup: CDR1 LGHNA, CDR2 YSLEER. The sample was naive CD8+ T cells sorted from blood. The chain recombines TRBV4-3 with TRBJ2-1, with 9 bases that match TRBD2. The source of this sequence is a man aged 25 to 40 in good health. The CDR3 loop reads CASSQEGAGGPGDEQFF. In DNA form, the CDR3 reads TGCGCCAGCAGCCAAGAGGGGGCGGGAGGGCCAGGCGATGAGCAGTTCTTC.